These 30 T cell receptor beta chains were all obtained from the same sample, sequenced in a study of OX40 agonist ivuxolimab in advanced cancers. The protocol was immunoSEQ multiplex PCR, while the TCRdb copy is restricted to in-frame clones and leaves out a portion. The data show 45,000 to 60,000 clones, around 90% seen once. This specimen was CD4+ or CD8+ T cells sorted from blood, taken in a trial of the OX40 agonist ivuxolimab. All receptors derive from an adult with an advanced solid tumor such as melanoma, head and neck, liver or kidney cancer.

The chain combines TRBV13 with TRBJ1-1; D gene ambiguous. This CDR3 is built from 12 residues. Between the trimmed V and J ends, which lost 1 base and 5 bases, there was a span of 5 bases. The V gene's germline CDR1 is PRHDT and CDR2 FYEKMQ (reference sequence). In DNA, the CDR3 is TGTGCCAGCAGCTTAGATCGTACTGAAGCTTTCTTT. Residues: CASSLDRTEAFF.

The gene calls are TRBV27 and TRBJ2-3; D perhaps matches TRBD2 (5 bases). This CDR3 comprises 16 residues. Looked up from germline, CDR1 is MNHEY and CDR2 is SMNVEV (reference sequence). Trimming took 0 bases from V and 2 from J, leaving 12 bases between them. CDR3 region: CASSLSTAEPTDTQYF. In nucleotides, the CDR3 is TGTGCCAGCAGTTTATCCACAGCGGAACCCACAGATACGCAGTATTTT.

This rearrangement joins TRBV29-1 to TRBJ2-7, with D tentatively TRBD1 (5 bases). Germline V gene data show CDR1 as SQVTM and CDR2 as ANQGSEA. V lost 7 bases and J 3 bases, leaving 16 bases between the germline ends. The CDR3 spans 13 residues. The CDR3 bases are TGCAGCGCACGCACAGGCCTAGACTACGAGCAGTACTTC. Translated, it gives CSARTGLDYEQYF.

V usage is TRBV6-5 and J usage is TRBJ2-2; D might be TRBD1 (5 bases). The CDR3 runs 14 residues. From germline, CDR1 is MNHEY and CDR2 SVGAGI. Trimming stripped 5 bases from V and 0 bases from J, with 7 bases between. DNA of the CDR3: TGTGCCAGCAGTCCGACAGCGAACACCGGGGAGCTGTTTTTT. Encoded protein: CASSPTANTGELFF.

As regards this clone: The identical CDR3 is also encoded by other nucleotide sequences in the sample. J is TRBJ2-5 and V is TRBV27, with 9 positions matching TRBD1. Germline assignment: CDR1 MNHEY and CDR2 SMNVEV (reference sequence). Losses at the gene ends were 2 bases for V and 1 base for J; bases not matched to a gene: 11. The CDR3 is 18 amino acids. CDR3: CASSLVGGQGFGQETQYF. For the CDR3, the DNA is TGTGCCAGCAGTTTAGTAGGAGGACAGGGGTTTGGCCAAGAGACCCAGTACTTC.

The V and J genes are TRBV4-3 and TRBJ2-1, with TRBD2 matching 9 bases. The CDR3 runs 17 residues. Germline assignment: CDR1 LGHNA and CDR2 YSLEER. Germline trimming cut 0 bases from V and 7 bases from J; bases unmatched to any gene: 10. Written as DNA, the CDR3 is TGCGCCAGCAGCCAAGATTTTGAAGCGGGGGGAAAGAATGAGCAGTTCTTC. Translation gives CASSQDFEAGGKNEQFF.

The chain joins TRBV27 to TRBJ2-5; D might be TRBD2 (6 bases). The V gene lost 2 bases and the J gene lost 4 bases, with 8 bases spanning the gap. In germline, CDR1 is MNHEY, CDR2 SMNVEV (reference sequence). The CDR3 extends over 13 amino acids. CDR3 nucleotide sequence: TGTGCCAGCAGTTTAACGGGGGTAGAGACCCAGTACTTC. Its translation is CASSLTGVETQYF.

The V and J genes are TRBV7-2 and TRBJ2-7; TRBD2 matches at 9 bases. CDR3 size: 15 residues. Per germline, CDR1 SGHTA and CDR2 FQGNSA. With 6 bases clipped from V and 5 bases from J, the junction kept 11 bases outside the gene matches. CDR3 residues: CASRRVAGGFDEQYF. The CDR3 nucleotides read TGTGCCAGCAGACGAGTGGCGGGAGGGTTCGACGAGCAGTACTTC. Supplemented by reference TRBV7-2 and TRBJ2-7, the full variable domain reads GAGVSQSPSNKVTEKGKDVELRCDPISGHTALYWYRQSLGQGLEFLIYFQGNSAPDKSGLPSDRFSAERTGGSVSTLTIQRTQQEDSAVYLCASRRVAGGFDEQYFGPGTRLTVT.

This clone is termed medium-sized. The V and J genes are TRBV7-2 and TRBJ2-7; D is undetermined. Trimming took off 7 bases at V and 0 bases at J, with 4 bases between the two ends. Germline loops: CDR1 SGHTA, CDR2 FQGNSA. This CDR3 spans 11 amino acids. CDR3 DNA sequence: TGTGCCAGCACCGGCTCCTACGAGCAGTACTTC. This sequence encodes CASTGSYEQYF.

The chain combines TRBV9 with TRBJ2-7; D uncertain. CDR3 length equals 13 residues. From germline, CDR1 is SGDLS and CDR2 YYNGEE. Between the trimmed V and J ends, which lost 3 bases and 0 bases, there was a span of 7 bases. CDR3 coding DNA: TGTGCCAGCAGCGCGGGTCCCTCCTACGAGCAGTACTTC. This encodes CASSAGPSYEQYF.

CDR3 sequence reads: CASSLSAYTEAFF. In DNA form, the CDR3 reads TGTGCCAGCAGCTTATCGGCTTACACTGAAGCTTTCTTT. This sequence joins TRBV11-3 and TRBJ1-1; no firm D call. The V and J ends lost 2 bases and 3 bases respectively, with 7 bases between them. Germline V gene data show CDR1 as SGHNT and CDR2 as YENEEA. The CDR3 is made up of 13 amino acids.

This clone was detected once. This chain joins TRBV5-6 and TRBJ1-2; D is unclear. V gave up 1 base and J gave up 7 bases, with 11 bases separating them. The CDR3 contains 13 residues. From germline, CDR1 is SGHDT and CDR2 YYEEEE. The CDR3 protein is CASSLYSGSGYTF. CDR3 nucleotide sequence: TGTGCCAGCAGCTTGTATAGCGGATCTGGCTACACCTTC.

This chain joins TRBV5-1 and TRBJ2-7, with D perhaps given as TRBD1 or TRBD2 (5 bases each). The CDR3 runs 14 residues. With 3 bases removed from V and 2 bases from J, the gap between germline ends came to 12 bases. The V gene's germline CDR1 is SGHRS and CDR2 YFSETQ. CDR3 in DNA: TGCGCCAGCAGCTGGGACGGAGAAGCCTACGAGCAGTACTTC. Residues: CASSWDGEAYEQYF. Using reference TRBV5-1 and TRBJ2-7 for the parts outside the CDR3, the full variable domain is KAGVTQTPRYLIKTRGQQVTLSCSPISGHRSVSWYQQTPGQGLQFLFEYFSETQRNKGNFPGRFSGRQFSNSRSEMNVSTLELGDSALYLCASSWDGEAYEQYFGPGTRLTVT.

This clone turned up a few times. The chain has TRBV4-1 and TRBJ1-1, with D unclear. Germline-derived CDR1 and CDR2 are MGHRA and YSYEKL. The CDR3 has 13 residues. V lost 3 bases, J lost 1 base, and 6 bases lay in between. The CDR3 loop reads CASSHAGNTEAFF. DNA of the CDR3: TGCGCCAGCAGCCACGCAGGGAACACTGAAGCTTTCTTT.

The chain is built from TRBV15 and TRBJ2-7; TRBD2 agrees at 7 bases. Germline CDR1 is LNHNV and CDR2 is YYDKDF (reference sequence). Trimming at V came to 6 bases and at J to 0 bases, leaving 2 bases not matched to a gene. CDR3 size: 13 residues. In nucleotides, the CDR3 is TGTGCCACCAGGGGGGAGGGCTCCTACGAGCAGTACTTC. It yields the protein CATRGEGSYEQYF.

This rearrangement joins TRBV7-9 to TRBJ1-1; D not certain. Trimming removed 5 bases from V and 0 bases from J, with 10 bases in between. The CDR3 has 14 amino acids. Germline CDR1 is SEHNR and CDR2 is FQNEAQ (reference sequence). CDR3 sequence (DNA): TGTGCCAGCAGCCCCCCGACGGTGAACACTGAAGCTTTCTTT. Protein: CASSPPTVNTEAFF.

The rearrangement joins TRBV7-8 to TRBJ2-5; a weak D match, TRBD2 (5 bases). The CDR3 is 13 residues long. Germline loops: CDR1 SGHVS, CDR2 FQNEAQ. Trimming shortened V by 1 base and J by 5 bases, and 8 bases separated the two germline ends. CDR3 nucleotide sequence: TGTGCCAGCAGCTTAGAGGGAGTGGAGACCCAGTACTTC. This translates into CASSLEGVETQYF.

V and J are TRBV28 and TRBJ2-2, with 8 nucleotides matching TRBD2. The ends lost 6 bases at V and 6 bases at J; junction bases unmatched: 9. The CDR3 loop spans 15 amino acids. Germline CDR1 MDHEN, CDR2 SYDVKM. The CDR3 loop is CASRHPGLGPGELFF. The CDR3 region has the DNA TGTGCCAGCAGACATCCGGGACTAGGACCCGGGGAGCTGTTTTTT.

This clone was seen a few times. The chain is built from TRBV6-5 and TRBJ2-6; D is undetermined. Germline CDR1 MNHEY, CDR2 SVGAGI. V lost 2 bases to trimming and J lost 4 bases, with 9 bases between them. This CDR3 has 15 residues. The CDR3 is CASSYGLGGANVLTF. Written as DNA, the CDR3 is TGTGCCAGCAGTTACGGGCTAGGCGGGGCCAACGTCCTGACTTTC.

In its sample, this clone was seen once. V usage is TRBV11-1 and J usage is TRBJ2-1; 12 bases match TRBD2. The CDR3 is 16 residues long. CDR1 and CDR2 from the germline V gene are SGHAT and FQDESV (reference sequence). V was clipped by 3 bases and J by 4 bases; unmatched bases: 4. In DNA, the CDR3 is TGTGCCAGCAGCTTTGGGACTAGCGGGCCATACAATGAGCAGTTCTTC. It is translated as CASSFGTSGPYNEQFF. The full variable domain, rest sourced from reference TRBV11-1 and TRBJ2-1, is EAEVAQSPRYKITEKSQAVAFWCDPISGHATLYWYRQILGQGPELLVQFQDESVVDDSQLPKDRFSAERLKGVDSTLKIQPAELGDSAMYLCASSFGTSGPYNEQFFGPGTRLTVL.

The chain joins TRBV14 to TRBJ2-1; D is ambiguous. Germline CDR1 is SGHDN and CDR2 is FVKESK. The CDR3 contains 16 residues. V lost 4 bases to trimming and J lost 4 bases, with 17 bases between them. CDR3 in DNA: TGTGCCAGCAGCCCCCAGGACCAGGTCACATACAATGAGCAGTTCTTC. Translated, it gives CASSPQDQVTYNEQFF.

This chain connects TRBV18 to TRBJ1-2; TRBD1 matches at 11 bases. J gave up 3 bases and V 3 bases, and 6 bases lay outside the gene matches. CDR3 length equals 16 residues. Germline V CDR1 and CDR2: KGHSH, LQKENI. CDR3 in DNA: TGTGCCAGCTCACCGCGGGACAGGGGGATCGACTATGGCTACACCTTC. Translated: CASSPRDRGIDYGYTF.

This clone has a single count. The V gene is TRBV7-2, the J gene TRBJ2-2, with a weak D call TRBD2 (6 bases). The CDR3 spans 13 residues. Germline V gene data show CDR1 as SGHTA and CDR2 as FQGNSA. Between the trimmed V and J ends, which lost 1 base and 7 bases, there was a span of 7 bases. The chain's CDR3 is CASSLVGGGELFF. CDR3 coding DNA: TGTGCCAGCAGCTTAGTCGGGGGCGGGGAGCTGTTTTTT.

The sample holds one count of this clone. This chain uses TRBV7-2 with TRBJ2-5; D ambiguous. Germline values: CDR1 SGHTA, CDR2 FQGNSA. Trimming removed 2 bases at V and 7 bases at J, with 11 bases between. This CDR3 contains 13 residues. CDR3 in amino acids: CASSLPEWGTQYF. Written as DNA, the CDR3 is TGTGCCAGCAGCTTACCGGAGTGGGGGACCCAGTACTTC.

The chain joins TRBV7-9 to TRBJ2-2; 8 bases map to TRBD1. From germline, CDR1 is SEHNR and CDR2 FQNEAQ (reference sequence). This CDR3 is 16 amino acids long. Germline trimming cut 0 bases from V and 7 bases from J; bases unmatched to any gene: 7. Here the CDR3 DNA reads TGTGCCAGCAGCTTAGCTGGCAGGGGGCGAATCGGGGAGCTGTTTTTT. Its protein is CASSLAGRGRIGELFF. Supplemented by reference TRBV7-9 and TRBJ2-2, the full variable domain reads DTGVSQNPRHKITKRGQNVTFRCDPISEHNRLYWYRQTLGQGPEFLTYFQNEAQLEKSRLLSDRFSAERPKGSFSTLEIQRTEQGDSAMYLCASSLAGRGRIGELFFGEGSRLTVL.

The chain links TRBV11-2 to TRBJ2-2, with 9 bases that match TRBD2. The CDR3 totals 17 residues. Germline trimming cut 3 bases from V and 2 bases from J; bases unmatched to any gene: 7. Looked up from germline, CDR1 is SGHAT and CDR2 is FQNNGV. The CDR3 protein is CASSLSGRSFNTGELFF. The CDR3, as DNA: TGTGCCAGCAGCTTGAGCGGGAGGAGTTTTAACACCGGGGAGCTGTTTTTT.

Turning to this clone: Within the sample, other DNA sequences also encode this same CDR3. The CDR3 nucleotides read TGTGCCAGTAGTATGGGTCTCGGGTACGAGCAGTACTTC. This gives the protein CASSMGLGYEQYF. The V call is TRBV19, the J call TRBJ2-7; no clear D. V was trimmed by 3 bases and J by 4 bases, leaving 10 bases between them. This CDR3 is built from 13 residues. Germline loops: CDR1 LNHDA, CDR2 SQIVND (reference sequence).

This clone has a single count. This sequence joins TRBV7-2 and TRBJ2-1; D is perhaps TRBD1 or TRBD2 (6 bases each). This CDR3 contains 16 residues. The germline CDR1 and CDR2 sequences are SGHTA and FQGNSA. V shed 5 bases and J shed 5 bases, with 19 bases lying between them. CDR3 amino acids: CASSQRGVTSHNEQFF. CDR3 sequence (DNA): TGTGCCAGCAGCCAGAGGGGGGTGACTAGTCACAATGAGCAGTTCTTC. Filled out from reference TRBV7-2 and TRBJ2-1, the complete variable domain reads GAGVSQSPSNKVTEKGKDVELRCDPISGHTALYWYRQSLGQGLEFLIYFQGNSAPDKSGLPSDRFSAERTGGSVSTLTIQRTQQEDSAVYLCASSQRGVTSHNEQFFGPGTRLTVL.

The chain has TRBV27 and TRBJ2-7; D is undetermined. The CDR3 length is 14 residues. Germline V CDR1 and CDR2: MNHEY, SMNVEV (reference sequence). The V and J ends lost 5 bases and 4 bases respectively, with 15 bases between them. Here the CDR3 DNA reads TGTGCCAGCAGTCCGTATTCCGGGCCTTACGAGCAGTACTTC. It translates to CASSPYSGPYEQYF.

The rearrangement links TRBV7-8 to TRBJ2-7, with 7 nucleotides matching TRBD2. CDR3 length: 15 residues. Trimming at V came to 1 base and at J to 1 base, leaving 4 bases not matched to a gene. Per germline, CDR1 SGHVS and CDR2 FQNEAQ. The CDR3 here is CASSLGWEGSYEQYF. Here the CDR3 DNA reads TGTGCCAGCAGCTTAGGGTGGGAGGGATCCTACGAGCAGTACTTC. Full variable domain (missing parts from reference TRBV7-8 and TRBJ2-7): GAGVSQSPRYKVAKRGQDVALRCDPISGHVSLFWYQQALGQGPEFLTYFQNEAQLDKSGLPSDRFFAERPEGSVSTLKIQRTQQEDSAVYLCASSLGWEGSYEQYFGPGTRLTVT.